Presented here are 14 T cell receptor beta chains from one specimen sequenced in a study of T-cell memory formation after mild COVID-19 (dated by TCRdb to about 2021). Libraries were built with 5' RACE. The sequencer listed for this sample is Illumina NovaSeq 6000. TCRdb trimmed the raw reads at Q25, called clones with MiXCR and kept productive beta chains. Duplicate CDR3 protein sequences are folded into a single record with the most common DNA and genes. Here the sample has fewer than 700,000 distinct CDR3 sequences; around 17% occur a single time. In total, the top ten clones hold around 13% of the sample. Sequencing input: PBMCs or a T cell subset sorted from them (not recorded which). The origin of the receptors is an adult woman who had mild COVID-19 (a few samples of this study predate the infection). The sample titles of this study are shuffled in the database, so cell type and time point are left out; the donor was told from shared clones.

This clonotype was detected only a few times. The chain is built from TRBV2 and TRBJ1-1, with D possibly matching TRBD1 (6 bases). The CDR3 has 15 amino acids. CDR1 is SNHLY, CDR2 FYNNEI, per germline. V gave up 2 bases and J gave up 6 bases, with 16 bases separating them. For the CDR3, the DNA is TGTGCCAGCAGTGAACAATACAGGGTATCGGCTGAAGCTTTCTTT. This encodes CASSEQYRVSAEAFF. The full variable domain, rest sourced from reference TRBV2 and TRBJ1-1, is EPEVTQTPSHQVTQMGQEVILRCVPISNHLYFYWYRQILGQKVEFLVSFYNNEISEKSEIFDDQFSVERPDGSNFTLKIRSTKLEDSAMYFCASSEQYRVSAEAFFGQGTRLTVV.

The chain has TRBV6-5 and TRBJ2-7, with no clear D. V lost 0 bases, J lost 7 bases, and 10 bases lay in between. Germline V gene sequence: CDR1 MNHEY, CDR2 SVGAGI. The CDR3 is made up of 13 amino acids. CDR3 region: CASSYSSRFEQYF. CDR3 in DNA: TGTGCCAGCAGTTACTCCAGCAGATTTGAGCAGTACTTC.

This clonotype was seen a handful of times. CDR3 sequence reads: CATSRDMDEQYF. CDR3 DNA sequence: TGTGCCACCAGCAGAGATATGGACGAGCAGTACTTC. The genes are TRBV15 and TRBJ2-7, with unresolved D. Germline loops: CDR1 LNHNV, CDR2 YYDKDF (reference sequence). The CDR3 totals 12 residues. Trimming cost V 0 bases and J 5 bases, with 5 bases left between them.

The V and J genes are TRBV5-1 and TRBJ1-1; D possibly corresponds to TRBD1 (6 bases). The CDR3 length is 14 residues. Trimming took off 0 bases at V and 4 bases at J, with 10 bases between the two ends. CDR1 is SGHRS, CDR2 YFSETQ, per germline. The CDR3 protein is CASSLGGASTEAFF. The CDR3, as DNA: TGCGCCAGCAGCTTGGGGGGGGCGAGCACTGAAGCTTTCTTT.

The chain couples TRBV5-6 to TRBJ1-2; 10 bases agree with TRBD1. The germline V gene encodes CDR1 SGHDT and CDR2 YYEEEE. CDR3 size: 14 residues. Unmatched junction bases numbered 6, after V lost 5 bases and J lost 5 bases. As DNA, the CDR3 is TGTGCCAGCAGTGAAGGGGGACAGGGGTATGGCTACACCTTC. It is translated as CASSEGGQGYGYTF.

This sequence joins TRBV24-1 and TRBJ2-1; 8 nucleotides agree with TRBD2. Germline V gene data show CDR1 as KGHDR and CDR2 as SFDVKD. The V and J ends lost 0 bases and 2 bases, in that order; junction bases with no gene match: 5. This CDR3 spans 17 amino acids. The CDR3 coding sequence is TGTGCCACCAGTGATTTGGCGGGAGCGGGGGCCTACAATGAGCAGTTCTTC. Residues: CATSDLAGAGAYNEQFF.

CDR3 residues: CASSNSGRGYEQYF. The CDR3 coding sequence is TGCGCCAGCAGTAATAGCGGGAGAGGGTACGAGCAGTACTTC. The chain combines TRBV5-1 with TRBJ2-7; 9 bases are a match to TRBD2. The trim removed 5 bases at V and 4 bases at J, leaving 7 bases unmatched. Germline V gene sequence: CDR1 SGHRS, CDR2 YFSETQ. There are 14 residues in the CDR3.

The chain employs TRBV20-1 and TRBJ1-5; maybe TRBD1 (5 bases). Germline assignment: CDR1 DFQATT and CDR2 SNEGSKA (reference sequence). The CDR3 runs to 14 residues. Trimming pared 0 bases from V and 4 bases from J, leaving 10 bases between. The CDR3 loop reads CSARDSSGNQPQHF. The CDR3 DNA is TGCAGTGCTAGAGATTCGTCAGGGAATCAGCCCCAGCATTTT.

This rearrangement joins TRBV27 to TRBJ1-4; 8 nucleotides agree with TRBD1. Unmatched junction bases numbered 9, after V lost 6 bases and J lost 0 bases. CDR3 length: 17 residues. The germline gives CDR1 MNHEY, CDR2 SMNVEV (reference sequence). The CDR3 nucleotides read TGTGCCAGCAGCTTTGAATCACAGGGGGCAACTAATGAAAAACTGTTTTTT. Protein sequence: CASSFESQGATNEKLFF.

This clonotype was detected a few times. V is TRBV29-1 and J is TRBJ1-1; no reliable D call. Germline V gene lookup returns CDR1 SQVTM and CDR2 ANQGSEA. V lost 7 bases, J lost 11 bases, and 17 bases lay in between. The CDR3 consists of 11 residues. This CDR3 reads CSAESDGRAFF. The CDR3, as DNA: TGCAGCGCAGAGTCGGATGGGAGGGCTTTCTTT. The entire variable domain, with the rest obtained from reference TRBV29-1 and TRBJ1-1, is as follows: SAVISQKPSRDICQRGTSLTIQCQVDSQVTMMFWYRQQPGQSLTLIATANQGSEATYESGFVIDKFPISRPNLTFSTLTVSNMSPEDSSIYLCSAESDGRAFFGQGTRLTVV.

Only one count was recorded for this clonotype. V gene TRBV7-6 combines with J gene TRBJ2-3; 9 positions agree with TRBD2. The CDR3 spans 15 residues. V was clipped by 6 bases and J by 10 bases; unmatched bases: 14. Germline V gives CDR1 SGHVS, CDR2 FNYEAQ. The CDR3 DNA reads as TGTGCCAGCAGTAGGGAAGCGCTAGCGGGAAGCGCGCAGTATTTT. Translating it yields CASSREALAGSAQYF.

The V and J genes are TRBV3-1 and TRBJ2-1; D not certain. The CDR3 loop spans 12 amino acids. Germline V lookup: CDR1 LGHDT, CDR2 YNNKEL (reference sequence). Trimming removed 5 bases at V and 5 bases at J, with 7 bases between. The CDR3: CASSYGHNEQFF. The DNA for the CDR3 is TGTGCCAGCAGCTACGGACACAATGAGCAGTTCTTC.

In its sample, this clonotype was seen a few times. CDR3 in amino acids: CASSLFGGVSYEQYF. In DNA, the CDR3 is TGTGCCAGCAGTTTATTTGGGGGGGTCTCCTACGAGCAGTACTTC. The chain has TRBV27 and TRBJ2-7, with 7 bases aligning to TRBD2. Germline V gene lookup returns CDR1 MNHEY and CDR2 SMNVEV (reference sequence). V shed 1 base, J shed 0 bases, and the junction held 3 bases outside the gene matches. This CDR3 contains 15 residues.

The table lists this clonotype with many counts. The chain carries TRBV3-1 and TRBJ2-3, with TRBD2 matching over 11 bases. The CDR3 has 17 amino acids. The germline gives CDR1 LGHDT, CDR2 YNNKEL (reference sequence). Trimming at V came to 2 bases and at J to 0 bases, leaving 4 bases not matched to a gene. CDR3 protein: CASSQNSGGGSTDTQYF. Written as DNA, the CDR3 is TGTGCCAGCAGCCAAAATAGCGGGGGGGGTAGCACAGATACGCAGTATTTT.